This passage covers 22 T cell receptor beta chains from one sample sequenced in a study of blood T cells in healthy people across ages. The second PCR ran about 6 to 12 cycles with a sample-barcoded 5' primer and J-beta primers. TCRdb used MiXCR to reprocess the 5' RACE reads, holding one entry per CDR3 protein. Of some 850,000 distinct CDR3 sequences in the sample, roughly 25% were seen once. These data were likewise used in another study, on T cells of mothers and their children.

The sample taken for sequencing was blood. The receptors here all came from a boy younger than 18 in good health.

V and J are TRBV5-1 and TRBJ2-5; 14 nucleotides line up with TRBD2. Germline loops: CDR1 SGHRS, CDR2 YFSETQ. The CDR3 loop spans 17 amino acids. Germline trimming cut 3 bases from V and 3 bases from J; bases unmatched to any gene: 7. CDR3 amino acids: CASSSGPGLAGEETQYF. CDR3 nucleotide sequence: TGCGCCAGCAGCTCTGGACCGGGACTAGCGGGGGAAGAGACCCAGTACTTC.

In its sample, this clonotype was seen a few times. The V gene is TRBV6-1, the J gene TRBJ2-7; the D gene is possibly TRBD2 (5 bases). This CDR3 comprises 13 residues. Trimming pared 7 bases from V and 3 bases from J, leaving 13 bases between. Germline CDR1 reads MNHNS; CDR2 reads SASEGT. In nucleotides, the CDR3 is TGTGCCAGCATGAGGGCCGCCAACTACGAGCAGTACTTC. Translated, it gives CASMRAANYEQYF.

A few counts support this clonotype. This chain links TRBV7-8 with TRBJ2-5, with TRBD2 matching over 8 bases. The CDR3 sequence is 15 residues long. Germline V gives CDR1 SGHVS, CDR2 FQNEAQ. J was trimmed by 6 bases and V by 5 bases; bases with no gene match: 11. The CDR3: CASSPRAGAQKTQYF. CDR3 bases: TGTGCCAGCAGCCCAAGAGCGGGGGCTCAGAAGACCCAGTACTTC. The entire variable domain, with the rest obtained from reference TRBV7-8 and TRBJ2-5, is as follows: GAGVSQSPRYKVAKRGQDVALRCDPISGHVSLFWYQQALGQGPEFLTYFQNEAQLDKSGLPSDRFFAERPEGSVSTLKIQRTQQEDSAVYLCASSPRAGAQKTQYFGPGTRLLVL.

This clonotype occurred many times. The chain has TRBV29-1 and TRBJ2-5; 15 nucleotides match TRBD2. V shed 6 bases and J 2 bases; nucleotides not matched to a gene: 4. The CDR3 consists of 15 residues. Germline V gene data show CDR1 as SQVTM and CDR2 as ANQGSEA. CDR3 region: CSVGLAGGPQETQYF. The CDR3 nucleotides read TGCAGCGTGGGACTAGCGGGGGGTCCACAAGAGACCCAGTACTTC.

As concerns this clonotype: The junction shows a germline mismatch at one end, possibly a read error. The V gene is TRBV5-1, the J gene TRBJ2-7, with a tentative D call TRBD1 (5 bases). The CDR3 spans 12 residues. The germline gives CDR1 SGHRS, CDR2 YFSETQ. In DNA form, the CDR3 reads TGCGCCGGCAGGTCAACAGGCTACGAGCAGTACTTC. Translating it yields CAGRSTGYEQYF.

CDR3 sequence (DNA): TGCGCCAGCAGCAACGGCGGCAGCGCGCCTCTGGATACGCAGTATTTT. Translated: CASSNGGSAPLDTQYF. The chain has TRBV5-1 and TRBJ2-3, with no clear D. V was pared by 4 bases and J by 6 bases, with 21 bases between. Per the germline V gene, CDR1 is SGHRS and CDR2 is YFSETQ. This CDR3 comprises 16 residues.

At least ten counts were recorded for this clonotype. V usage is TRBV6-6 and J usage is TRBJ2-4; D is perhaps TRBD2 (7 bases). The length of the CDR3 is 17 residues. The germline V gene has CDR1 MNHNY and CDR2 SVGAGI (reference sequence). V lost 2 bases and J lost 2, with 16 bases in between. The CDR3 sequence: CASSYIGGGGPKNIQYF. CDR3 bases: TGTGCCAGCAGTTACATTGGGGGAGGGGGTCCCAAAAACATTCAGTACTTC.

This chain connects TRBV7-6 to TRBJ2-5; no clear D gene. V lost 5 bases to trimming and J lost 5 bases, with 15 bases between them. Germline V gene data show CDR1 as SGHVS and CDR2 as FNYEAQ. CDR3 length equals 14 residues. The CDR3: CASSRAGVGETQYF. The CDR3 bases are TGTGCCAGCAGCCGAGCAGGAGTGGGGGAGACCCAGTACTTC. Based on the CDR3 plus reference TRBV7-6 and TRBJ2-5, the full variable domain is GAGVSQSPRYKVTKRGQDVALRCDPISGHVSLYWYRQALGQGPEFLTYFNYEAQQDKSGLPNDRFSAERPEGSISTLTIQRTEQRDSAMYRCASSRAGVGETQYFGPGTRLLVL.

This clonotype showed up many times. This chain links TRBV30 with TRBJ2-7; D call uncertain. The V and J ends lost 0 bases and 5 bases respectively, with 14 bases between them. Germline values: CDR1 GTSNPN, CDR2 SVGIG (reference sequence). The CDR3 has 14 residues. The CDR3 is CAWSVGPTRDEQYF. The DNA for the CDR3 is TGTGCCTGGAGTGTAGGGCCTACACGGGACGAGCAGTACTTC.

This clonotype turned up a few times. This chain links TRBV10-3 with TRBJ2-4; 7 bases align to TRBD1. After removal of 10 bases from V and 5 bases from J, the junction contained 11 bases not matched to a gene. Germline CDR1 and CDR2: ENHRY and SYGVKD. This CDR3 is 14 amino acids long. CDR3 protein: CASRDRGQENIQYF. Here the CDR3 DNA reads TGTGCCAGTAGGGACAGAGGGCAAGAAAACATTCAGTACTTC.

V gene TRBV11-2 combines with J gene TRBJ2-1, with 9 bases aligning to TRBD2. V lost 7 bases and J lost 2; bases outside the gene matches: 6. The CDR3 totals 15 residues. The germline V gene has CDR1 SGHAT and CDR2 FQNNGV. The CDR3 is CASIFSGGPYNEQFF. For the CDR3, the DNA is TGTGCCAGCATTTTCAGCGGGGGGCCCTACAATGAGCAGTTCTTC.

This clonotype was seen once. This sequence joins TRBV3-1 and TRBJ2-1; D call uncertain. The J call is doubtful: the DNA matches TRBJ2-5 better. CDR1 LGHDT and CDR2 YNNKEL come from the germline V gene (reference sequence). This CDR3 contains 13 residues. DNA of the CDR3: TGTGCCAGCAGCCCGCAACAGCAAGAGACCCAGTACTTC. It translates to CASSPQQQETQYF.

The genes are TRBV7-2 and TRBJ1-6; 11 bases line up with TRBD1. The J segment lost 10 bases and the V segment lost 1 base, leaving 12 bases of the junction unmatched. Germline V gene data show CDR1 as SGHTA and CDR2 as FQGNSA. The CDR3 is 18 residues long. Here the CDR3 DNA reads TGTGCCAGCAGCTTAGGCCCGTGGACAGGGGGCGCAGAGTCACCCCTCCACTTT. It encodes CASSLGPWTGGAESPLHF.

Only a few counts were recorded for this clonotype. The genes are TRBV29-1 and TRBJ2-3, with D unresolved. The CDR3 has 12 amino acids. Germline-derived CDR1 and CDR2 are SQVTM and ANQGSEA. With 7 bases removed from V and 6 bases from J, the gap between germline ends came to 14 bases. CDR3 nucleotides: TGCAGCGCCGTGGACCTGTTGGATACGCAGTATTTT. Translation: CSAVDLLDTQYF.

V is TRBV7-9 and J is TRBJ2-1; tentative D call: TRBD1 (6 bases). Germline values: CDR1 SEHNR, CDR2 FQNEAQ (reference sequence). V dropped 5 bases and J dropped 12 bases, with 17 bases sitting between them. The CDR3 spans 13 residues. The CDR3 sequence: CASSTGPASGQFF. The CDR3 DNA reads TGTGCCAGCAGCACAGGGCCGGCCTCGGGGCAGTTCTTC. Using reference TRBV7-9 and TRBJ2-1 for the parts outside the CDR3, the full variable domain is DTGVSQNPRHKITKRGQNVTFRCDPISEHNRLYWYRQTLGQGPEFLTYFQNEAQLEKSRLLSDRFSAERPKGSFSTLEIQRTEQGDSAMYLCASSTGPASGQFFGPGTRLTVL.

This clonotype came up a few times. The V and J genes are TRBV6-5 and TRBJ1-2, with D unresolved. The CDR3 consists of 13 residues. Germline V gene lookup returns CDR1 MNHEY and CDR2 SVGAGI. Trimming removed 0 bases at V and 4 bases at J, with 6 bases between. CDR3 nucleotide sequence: TGTGCCAGCAGTTACTCTCTCGTCTATGGCTACACCTTC. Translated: CASSYSLVYGYTF.

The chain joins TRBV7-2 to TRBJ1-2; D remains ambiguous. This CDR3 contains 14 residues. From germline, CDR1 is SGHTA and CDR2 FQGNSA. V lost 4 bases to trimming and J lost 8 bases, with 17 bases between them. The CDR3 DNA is TGTGCCAGCAGCTATTCCGGACGCGGTTCGGGCTACACCTTC. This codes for CASSYSGRGSGYTF.

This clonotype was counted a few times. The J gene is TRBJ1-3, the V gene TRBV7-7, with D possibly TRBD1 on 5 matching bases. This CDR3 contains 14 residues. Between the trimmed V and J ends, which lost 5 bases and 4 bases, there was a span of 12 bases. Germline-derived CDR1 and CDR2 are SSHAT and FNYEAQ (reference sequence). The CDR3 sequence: CASSRGLGGNTIYF. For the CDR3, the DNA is TGTGCCAGCAGCCGGGGACTCGGAGGAAACACCATATATTTT.

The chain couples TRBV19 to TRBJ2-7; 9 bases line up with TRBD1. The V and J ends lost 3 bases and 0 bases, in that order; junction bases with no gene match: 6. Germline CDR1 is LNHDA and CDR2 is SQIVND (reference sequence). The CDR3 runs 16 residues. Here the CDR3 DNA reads TGTGCCAGTAGTATGGGACAGGGCCTCTACTCCTACGAGCAGTACTTC. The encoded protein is CASSMGQGLYSYEQYF.

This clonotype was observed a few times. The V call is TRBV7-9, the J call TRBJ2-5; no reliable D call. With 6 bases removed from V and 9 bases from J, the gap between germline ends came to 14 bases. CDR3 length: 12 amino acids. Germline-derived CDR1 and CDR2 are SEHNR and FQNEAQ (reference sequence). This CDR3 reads CASSEIRAAQYF. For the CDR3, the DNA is TGTGCCAGCAGTGAGATCCGGGCTGCCCAGTACTTC.

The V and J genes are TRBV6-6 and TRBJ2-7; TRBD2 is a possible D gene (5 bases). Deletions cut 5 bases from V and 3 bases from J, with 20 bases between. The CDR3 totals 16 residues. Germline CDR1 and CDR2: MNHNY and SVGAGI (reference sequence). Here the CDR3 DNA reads TGTGCCAGCAGTCCCTCAAGGGCAGAGGGCAGCTACGAGCAGTACTTC. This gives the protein CASSPSRAEGSYEQYF.

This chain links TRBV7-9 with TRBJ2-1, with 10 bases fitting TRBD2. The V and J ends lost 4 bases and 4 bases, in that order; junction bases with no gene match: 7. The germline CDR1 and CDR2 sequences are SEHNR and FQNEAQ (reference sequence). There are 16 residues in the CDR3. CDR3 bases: TGTGCCAGCAGCTCCCCTATAGCGGGGGGTTACAATGAGCAGTTCTTC. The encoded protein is CASSSPIAGGYNEQFF.